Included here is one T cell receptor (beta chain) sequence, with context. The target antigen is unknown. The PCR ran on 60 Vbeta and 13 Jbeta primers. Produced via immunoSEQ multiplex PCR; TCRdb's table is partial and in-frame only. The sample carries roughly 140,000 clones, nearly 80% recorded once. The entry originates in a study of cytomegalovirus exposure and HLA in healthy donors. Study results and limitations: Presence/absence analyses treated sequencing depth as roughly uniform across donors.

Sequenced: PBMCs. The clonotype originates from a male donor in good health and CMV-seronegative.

The CDR3 nucleotides are TGTGCCAGCAGTTTATCCGTCTGGCAGGGGGCGTACATTCAGTACTTC. Protein sequence: CASSLSVWQGAYIQYF. The chain has TRBV27 and TRBJ2-4, with 8 bases that match TRBD1. Trimming removed 0 bases from V and 8 bases from J; junction bases left unmatched: 9. The germline gives CDR1 MNHEY, CDR2 SMNVEV (reference sequence). The CDR3 loop spans 16 amino acids.